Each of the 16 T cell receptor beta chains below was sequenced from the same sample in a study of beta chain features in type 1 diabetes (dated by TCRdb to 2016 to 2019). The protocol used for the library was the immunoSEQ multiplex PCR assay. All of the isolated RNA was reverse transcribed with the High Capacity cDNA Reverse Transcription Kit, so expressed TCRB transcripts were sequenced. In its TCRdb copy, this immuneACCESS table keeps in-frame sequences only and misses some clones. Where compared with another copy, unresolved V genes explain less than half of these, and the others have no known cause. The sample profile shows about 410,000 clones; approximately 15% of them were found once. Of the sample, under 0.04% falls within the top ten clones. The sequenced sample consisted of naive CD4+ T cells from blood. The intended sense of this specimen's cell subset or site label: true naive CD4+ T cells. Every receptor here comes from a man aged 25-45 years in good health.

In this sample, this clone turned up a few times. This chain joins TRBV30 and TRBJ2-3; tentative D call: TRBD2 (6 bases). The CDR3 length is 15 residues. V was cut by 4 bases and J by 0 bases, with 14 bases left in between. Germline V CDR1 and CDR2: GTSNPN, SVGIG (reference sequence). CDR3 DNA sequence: TGTGCCTGGAAAATCGGGGCGGGAAGCACAGATACGCAGTATTTT. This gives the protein CAWKIGAGSTDTQYF. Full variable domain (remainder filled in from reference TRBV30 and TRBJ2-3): SQTIHQWPATLVQPVGSPLSLECTVEGTSNPNLYWYRQAAGRGLQLLFYSVGIGQISSEVPQNLSASRPQDRQFILSSKKLLLSDSGFYLCAWKIGAGSTDTQYFGPGTRLTVL.

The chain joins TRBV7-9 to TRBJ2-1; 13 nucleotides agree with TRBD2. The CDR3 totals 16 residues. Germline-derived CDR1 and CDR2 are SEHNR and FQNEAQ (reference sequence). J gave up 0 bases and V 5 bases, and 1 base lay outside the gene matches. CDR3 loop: CASSRTSGSSYNEQFF. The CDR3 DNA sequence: TGTGCCAGCAGCCGGACTAGCGGGAGCTCCTACAATGAGCAGTTCTTC.

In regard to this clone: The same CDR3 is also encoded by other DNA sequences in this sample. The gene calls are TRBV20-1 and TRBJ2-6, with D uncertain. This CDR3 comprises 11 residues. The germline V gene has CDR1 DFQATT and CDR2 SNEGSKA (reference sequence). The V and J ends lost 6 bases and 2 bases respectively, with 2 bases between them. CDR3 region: CSATGANVLTF. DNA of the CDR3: TGCAGTGCCACTGGGGCCAACGTCCTGACTTTC.

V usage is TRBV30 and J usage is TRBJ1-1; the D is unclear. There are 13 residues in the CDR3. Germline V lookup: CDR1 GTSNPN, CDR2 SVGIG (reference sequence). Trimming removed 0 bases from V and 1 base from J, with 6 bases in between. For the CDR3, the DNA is TGTGCCTGGAGTGTACCCTGGAACACTGAAGCTTTCTTT. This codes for CAWSVPWNTEAFF.

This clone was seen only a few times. In DNA form, the CDR3 reads TGTGCCAGCAGCTTAGAAGGGGGGGCCGCCTACGAGCAGTACTTC. Protein: CASSLEGGAAYEQYF. The rearrangement uses TRBV7-2 and TRBJ2-7; D perhaps matches TRBD2 (7 bases). This CDR3 has 15 residues. The V and J ends lost 1 base and 2 bases respectively, with 12 bases between them. Germline lookup yields CDR1 SGHTA and CDR2 FQGNSA.

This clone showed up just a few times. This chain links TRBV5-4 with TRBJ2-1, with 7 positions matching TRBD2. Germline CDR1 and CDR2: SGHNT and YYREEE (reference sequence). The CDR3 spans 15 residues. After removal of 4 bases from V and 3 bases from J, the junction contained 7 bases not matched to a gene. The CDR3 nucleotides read TGTGCCAGCAGCCCACCAGCGGGGAGCTACAATGAGCAGTTCTTC. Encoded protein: CASSPPAGSYNEQFF.

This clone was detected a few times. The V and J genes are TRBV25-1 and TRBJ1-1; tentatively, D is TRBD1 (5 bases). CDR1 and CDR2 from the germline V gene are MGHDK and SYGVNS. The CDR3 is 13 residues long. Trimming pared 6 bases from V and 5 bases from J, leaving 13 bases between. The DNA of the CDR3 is TGTGCCAGCAGAGACCCAGGGAAGACTGAAGCTTTCTTT. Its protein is CASRDPGKTEAFF. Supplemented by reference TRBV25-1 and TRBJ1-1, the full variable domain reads EADIYQTPRYLVIGTGKKITLECSQTMGHDKMYWYQQDPGMELHLIHYSYGVNSTEKGDLSSESTVSRIRTEHFPLTLESARPSHTSQYLCASRDPGKTEAFFGQGTRLTVV.

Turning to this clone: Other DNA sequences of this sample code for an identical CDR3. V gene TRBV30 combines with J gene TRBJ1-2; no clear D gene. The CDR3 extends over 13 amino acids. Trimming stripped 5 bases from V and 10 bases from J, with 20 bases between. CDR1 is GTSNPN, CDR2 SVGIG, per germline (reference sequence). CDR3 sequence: CAWGQPSRVAYTF. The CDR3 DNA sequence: TGTGCCTGGGGGCAACCCTCGCGGGTCGCCTACACCTTC.

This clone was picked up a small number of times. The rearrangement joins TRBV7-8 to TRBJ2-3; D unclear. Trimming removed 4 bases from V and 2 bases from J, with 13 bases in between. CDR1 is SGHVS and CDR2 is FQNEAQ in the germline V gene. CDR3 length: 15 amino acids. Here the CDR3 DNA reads TGTGCCAGCAGCTCTAGATCTGGATCCACAGATACGCAGTATTTT. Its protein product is CASSSRSGSTDTQYF.

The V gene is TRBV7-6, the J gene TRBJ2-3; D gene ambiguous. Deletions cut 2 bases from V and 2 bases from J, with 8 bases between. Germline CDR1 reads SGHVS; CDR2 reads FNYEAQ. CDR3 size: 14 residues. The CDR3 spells CASSLRQVTDTQYF. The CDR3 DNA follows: TGTGCCAGCAGCTTACGTCAGGTCACAGATACGCAGTATTTT.

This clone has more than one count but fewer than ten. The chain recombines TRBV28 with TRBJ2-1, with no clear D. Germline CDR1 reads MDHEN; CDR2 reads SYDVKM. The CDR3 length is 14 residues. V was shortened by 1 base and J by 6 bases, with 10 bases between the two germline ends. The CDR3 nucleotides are TGTGCCAGCAGTTTATCCTCTTTGGGCAATGAGCAGTTCTTC. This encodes CASSLSSLGNEQFF. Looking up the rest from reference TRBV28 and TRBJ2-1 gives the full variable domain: DVKVTQSSRYLVKRTGEKVFLECVQDMDHENMFWYRQDPGLGLRLIYFSYDVKMKEKGDIPEGYSVSREKKERFSLILESASTNQTSMYLCASSLSSLGNEQFFGPGTRLTVL.

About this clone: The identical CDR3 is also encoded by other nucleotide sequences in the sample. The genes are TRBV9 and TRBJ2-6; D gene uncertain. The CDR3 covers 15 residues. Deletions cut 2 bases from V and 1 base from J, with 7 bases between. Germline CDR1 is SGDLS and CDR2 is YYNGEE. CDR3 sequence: CASSVASSGANVLTF. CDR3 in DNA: TGTGCCAGCAGCGTGGCATCTTCTGGGGCCAACGTCCTGACTTTC.

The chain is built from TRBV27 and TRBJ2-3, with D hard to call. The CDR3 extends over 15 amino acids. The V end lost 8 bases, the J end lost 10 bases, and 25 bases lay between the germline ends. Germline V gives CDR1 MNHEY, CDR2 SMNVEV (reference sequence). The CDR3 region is CASRNPALDLIAQYF. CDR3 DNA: TGTGCCAGCCGGAATCCGGCCTTAGACCTTATTGCGCAGTATTTT.

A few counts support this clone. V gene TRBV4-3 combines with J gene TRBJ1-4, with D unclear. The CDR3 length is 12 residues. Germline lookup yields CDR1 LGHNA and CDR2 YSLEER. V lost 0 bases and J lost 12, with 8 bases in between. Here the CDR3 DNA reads TGCGCCAGCAGCCAAGAGGGGAGGGAACTGTTTTTT. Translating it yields CASSQEGRELFF.

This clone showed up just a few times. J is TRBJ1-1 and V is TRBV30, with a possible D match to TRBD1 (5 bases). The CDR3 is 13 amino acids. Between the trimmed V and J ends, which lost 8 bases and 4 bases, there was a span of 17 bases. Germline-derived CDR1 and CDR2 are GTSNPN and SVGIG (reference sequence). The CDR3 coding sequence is TGTGCCGGTACGGGGCTTTCGGGCACTGAAGCTTTCTTT. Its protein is CAGTGLSGTEAFF.

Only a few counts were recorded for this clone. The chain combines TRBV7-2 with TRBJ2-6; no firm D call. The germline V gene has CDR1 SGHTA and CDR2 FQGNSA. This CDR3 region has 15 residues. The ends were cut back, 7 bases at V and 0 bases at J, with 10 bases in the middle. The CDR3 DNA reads TGTGCCAGCACCCCAGTCGGCTCTGGGGCCAACGTCCTGACTTTC. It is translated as CASTPVGSGANVLTF.